The clone carrying this TCR beta chain appeared many times. What it binds is unknown. Using its own MiXCR run on the 5' RACE reads, TCRdb lists one record per CDR3 protein. The table records about 360,000 distinct CDR3 sequences, under 15% of them present only once. V lost 4 bases and J lost 5; bases outside the gene matches: 15. Looked up from germline, CDR1 is MGHRA and CDR2 is YSYEKL. The CDR3 covers 17 residues. This entry belongs to a study of T-cell memory formation after mild COVID-19. About the research overall: TCR clusters mostly belonged to single donors. Findings of the study overall: Day 15 to 85 contractors were CD4/CD8 balanced; later expanders leaned CD4+. SARS-CoV-2 specificity of second-wave clones peaking day 37 was unconfirmed. Contracting CD4+ clones sat mainly in CM and EM; CD8+ in EMRA.

The sequencing input was PBMCs or a T cell subset sorted from them (not recorded which). This clonotype was sampled from a man aged 18 to 30 who had mild COVID-19 (a few samples of this study predate the infection). Cell type and time point are not known. The chain combines TRBV4-1 with TRBJ2-3, with TRBD1 identical over 7 bases. The CDR3, as DNA: TGCGCCAGCAGCCGACCGGGACAGAGACTTCGTAGAGATACGCAGTATTTT. Residues: CASSRPGQRLRRDTQYF.